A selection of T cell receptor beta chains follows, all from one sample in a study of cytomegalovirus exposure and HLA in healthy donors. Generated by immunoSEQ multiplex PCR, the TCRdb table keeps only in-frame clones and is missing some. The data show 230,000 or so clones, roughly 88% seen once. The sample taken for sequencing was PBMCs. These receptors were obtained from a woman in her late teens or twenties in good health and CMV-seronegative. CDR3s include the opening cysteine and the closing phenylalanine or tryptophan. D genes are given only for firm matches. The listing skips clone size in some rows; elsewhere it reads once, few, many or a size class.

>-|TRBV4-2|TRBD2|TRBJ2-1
TGTGCCAGCAGTCTCAGCGGGGGCGGGAATGAGCAGTTCTTC
CASSLSGGGNEQFF
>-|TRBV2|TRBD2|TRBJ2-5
TGTGCCAGCACGCCTAGCGGGGCCCAAGAGACCCAGTACTTC
CASTPSGAQETQYF
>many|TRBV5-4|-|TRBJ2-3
TGTGCCAGCAGCTCCCTGGATACGCAGTATTTT
CASSSLDTQYF
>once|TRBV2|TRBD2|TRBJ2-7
TGTGCCAGCAGTGAGGAACTAGCGGGGGGCGAGCAGTACTTC
CASSEELAGGEQYF
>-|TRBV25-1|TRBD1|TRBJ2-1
TGTGCCAGCAGTGGACGAGCCGGCTCCGGGACAGATGACAATGAGCAGTTCTTC
CASSGRAGSGTDDNEQFF
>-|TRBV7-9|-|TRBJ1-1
TGTGCCAGCAGCTCCCAGGGTTGGGCCGGAGCTTTCTTT
CASSSQGWAGAFF
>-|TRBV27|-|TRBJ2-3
TGTGCCAGCAGTTTTGAGCTGAACACAGATACGCAGTATTTT
CASSFELNTDTQYF
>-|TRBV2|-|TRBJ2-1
TGTGCCAGCAGTGGGGTGGACTCCTCCTACAATGAGCAGTTCTTC
CASSGVDSSYNEQFF
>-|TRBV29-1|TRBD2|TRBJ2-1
TGCAGCGTTGAAACGACTAGCGGGTCCTACAATGAGCAGTTCTTC
CSVETTSGSYNEQFF
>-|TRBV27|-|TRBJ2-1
TGTGCCAGCAGTACTCTGGCGGGATTCTACAATGAGCAGTTCTTC
CASSTLAGFYNEQFF
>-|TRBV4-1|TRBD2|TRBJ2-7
TGCGCCAGCAGCCACACCGGGACCCGGGGGGACGAGCAGTACTTC
CASSHTGTRGDEQYF
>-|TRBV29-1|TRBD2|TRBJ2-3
TGCAGCGTTGGGGAGGGTTCAAGCACAGATACGCAGTATTTT
CSVGEGSSTDTQYF
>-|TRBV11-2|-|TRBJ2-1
TGTGCCAGCAGCTTGCCCAGGGTACAGTCCTACAATGAGCAGTTCTTC
CASSLPRVQSYNEQFF
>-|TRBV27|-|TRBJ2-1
TGTGCCAGCAGTTTACTAGGGGGTAACAATGAGCAGTTCTTC
CASSLLGGNNEQFF
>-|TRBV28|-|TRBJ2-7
TGTGCCAGCAGACCTCTCTTTAGACACCCACTCACATACGAGCAGTACTTC
CASRPLFRHPLTYEQYF
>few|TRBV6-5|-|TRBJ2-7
TGTGCCAGCAGGTTTAGGGGCGCCGAGCAGTACTTC
CASRFRGAEQYF
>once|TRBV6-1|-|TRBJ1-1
TGTGCCAGCAGTGATATGTGGGGCTTTGGTTCGAACACTGAAGCTTTCTTT
CASSDMWGFGSNTEAFF